The 9 T cell receptor beta chains given below trace back to one sample, sequenced in a study of T cells in Graves' hyperthyroidism and ophthalmopathy. From RNA transcripts, TCR beta CDR3 regions were amplified. First-round RT-PCR with HTBI primers amplified the TCR CDR3 region. TCRdb re-derived calls from the multiplex PCR reads in MiXCR, one entry per CDR3 protein. The data contain around 660,000 distinct CDR3 sequences, less than 45% of them seen just once; the ten biggest clones take up roughly 7.2%. Sequencing used peripheral blood or thyroid tissue (not recorded which). These receptors came from an adult man with Graves' disease, either hyperthyroidism or ophthalmopathy (not recorded which).

The V gene is TRBV14, the J gene TRBJ1-1, with D possibly TRBD1 on 6 matching bases. Per germline, CDR1 SGHDN and CDR2 FVKESK. The CDR3 covers 13 residues. Trimming pared 3 bases from V and 1 base from J, leaving 6 bases between. CDR3 DNA: TGTGCCAGCAGCCACAGGGGGAACACTGAAGCTTTCTTT. It specifies CASSHRGNTEAFF.

With respect to this clonotype: One end of the junction is discordant with germline, which a read error may explain. The rearrangement links TRBV20-1 to TRBJ2-5; 11 positions match TRBD2. The CDR3 covers 15 residues. The germline V gene has CDR1 DFQATT and CDR2 SNEGSKA (reference sequence). CDR3 region: CSAGSGGAFSEAQYF. The CDR3 DNA is TGCAGTGCTGGTAGCGGGGGGGCGTTTTCAGAGGCCCAGTACTTC.

V gene TRBV7-3 combines with J gene TRBJ2-7; TRBD1 agrees at 10 bases. The V gene end was trimmed by 1 base and the J gene end by 7 bases; junction bases not matched to a gene: 13. This CDR3 comprises 17 residues. Germline V CDR1 and CDR2: SGHTA, FQGTGA. The CDR3 here is CASSLSVGGDRGREQYF. Here the CDR3 DNA reads TGTGCCAGCAGCTTAAGCGTGGGGGGGGACAGGGGCCGGGAGCAGTACTTC.

This clonotype appeared many times. The chain couples TRBV7-9 to TRBJ1-6; TRBD1 is a possible D gene (5 bases). This CDR3 contains 15 residues. Germline CDR1 is SEHNR and CDR2 is FQNEAQ (reference sequence). V was trimmed by 5 bases and J by 8 bases, leaving 16 bases between them. The CDR3 DNA sequence: TGTGCCAGCAGCCCCATCGCCAGGGATGATTCACCCCTCCACTTT. This gives the protein CASSPIARDDSPLHF.

In this sample, this clonotype turned up many times. The chain links TRBV15 to TRBJ1-5; no reliable D call. The V end lost 0 bases, the J end lost 5 bases, and 8 bases lay between the germline ends. CDR3 length equals 14 residues. CDR1 is LNHNV, CDR2 YYDKDF, per germline (reference sequence). DNA for the CDR3: TGTGCCACCAGCAGAGATTTCTCTGATCAGCCCCAGCATTTT. Residues: CATSRDFSDQPQHF.

The chain employs TRBV20-1 and TRBJ2-5; either TRBD1 or TRBD2 may fit D (5 bases each). The V and J ends lost 1 base and 1 base respectively, with 7 bases between them. Germline loops: CDR1 DFQATT, CDR2 SNEGSKA (reference sequence). This CDR3 contains 13 residues. The CDR3 bases are TGCAGTGCTAGAGCCGGGACCCAAGAGACCCAGTACTTC. It encodes CSARAGTQETQYF.

The CDR3 protein is CASSFGTVEWNQPQHF. In nucleotides, the CDR3 is TGTGCCAGCAGTTTCGGGACCGTGGAGTGGAATCAGCCCCAGCATTTT. The rearrangement uses TRBV12-3 or TRBV12-4 and TRBJ1-5, with D possibly being TRBD1 (5 bases). The CDR3 contains 16 residues. The V end lost 3 bases, the J end lost 4 bases, and 16 bases lay between the germline ends.

This clonotype is a singleton in its sample. This sequence joins TRBV2 and TRBJ2-5; 7 bases are a match to TRBD2. The V segment lost 5 bases and the J segment 0 bases; nucleotides outside the gene matches: 6. The CDR3 covers 15 residues. Looked up from germline, CDR1 is SNHLY and CDR2 is FYNNEI. CDR3 sequence: CASSLIAGYQETQYF. CDR3 DNA: TGTGCCAGCAGTTTAATAGCGGGTTACCAAGAGACCCAGTACTTC.

This clonotype was seen at least ten times. DNA of the CDR3: TGTGCCATCAGTGCGGGGGAGGGCAATCAGCCCCAGCATTTT. This gives the protein CAISAGEGNQPQHF. The chain carries TRBV10-3 and TRBJ1-5; D perhaps matches TRBD1 (5 bases). Germline CDR1 is ENHRY and CDR2 is SYGVKD. The CDR3 extends over 14 amino acids. Deletions cut 4 bases from V and 2 bases from J, with 9 bases between.